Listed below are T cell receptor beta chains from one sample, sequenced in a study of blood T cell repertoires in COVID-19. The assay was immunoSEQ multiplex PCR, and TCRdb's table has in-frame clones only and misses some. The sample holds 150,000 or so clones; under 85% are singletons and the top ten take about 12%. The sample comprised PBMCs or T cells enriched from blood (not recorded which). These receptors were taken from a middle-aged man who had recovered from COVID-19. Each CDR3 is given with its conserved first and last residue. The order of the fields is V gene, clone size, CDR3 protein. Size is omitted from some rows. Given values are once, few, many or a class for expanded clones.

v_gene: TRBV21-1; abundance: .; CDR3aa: CASGPSGDGYTF
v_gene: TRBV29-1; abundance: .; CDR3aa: CSVVGMNTEAFF
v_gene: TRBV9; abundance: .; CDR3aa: CASSGSGTLNTEAFF
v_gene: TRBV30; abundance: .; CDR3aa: CAWRYSGTGPPGGYTF
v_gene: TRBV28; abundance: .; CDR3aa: CASSSSQGASYTF
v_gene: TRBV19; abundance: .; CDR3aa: CASSSRTGANYGYTF
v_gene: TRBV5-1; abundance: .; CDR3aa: CASSLGTGSSYEQYF
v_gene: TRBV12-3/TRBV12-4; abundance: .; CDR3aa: CASSLGIQGPPDF
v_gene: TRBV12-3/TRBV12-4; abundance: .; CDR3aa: CASSDRGDYTF
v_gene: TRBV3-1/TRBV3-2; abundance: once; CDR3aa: CASSQDQATRRYF
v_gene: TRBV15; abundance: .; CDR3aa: CATSRDQGLYSPLHF
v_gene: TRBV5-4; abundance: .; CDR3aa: CASSLFSTTGNTIYF
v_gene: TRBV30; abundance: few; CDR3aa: CAWGENYGYTF
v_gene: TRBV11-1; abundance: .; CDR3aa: CASSLGMDSGYTF
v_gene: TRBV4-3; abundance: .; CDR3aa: CASSQVTTTNEKLFF
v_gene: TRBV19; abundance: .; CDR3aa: CASSIRARGGGIFTDTQYF
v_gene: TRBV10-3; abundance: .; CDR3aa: CAISVGTGISNEQFF
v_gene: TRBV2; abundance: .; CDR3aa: CASSEAGGVGQPQHF
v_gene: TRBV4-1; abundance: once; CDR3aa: CASSPTGTAPETQYF
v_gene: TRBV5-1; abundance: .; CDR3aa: CASSLSFSGTEAFF
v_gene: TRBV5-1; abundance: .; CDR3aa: CASRLHFSGNTIYF
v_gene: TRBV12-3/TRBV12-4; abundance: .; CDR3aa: CASSFAGGYEQYF
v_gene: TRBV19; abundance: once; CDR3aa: CASSPDRGYGYTF
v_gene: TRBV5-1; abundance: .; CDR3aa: CASSKTTGSGNTIYF
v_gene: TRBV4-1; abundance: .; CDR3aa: CASSQAHRAYEQYF
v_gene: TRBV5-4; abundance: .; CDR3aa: CASSLGAEAFF
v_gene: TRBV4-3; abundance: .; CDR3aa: CASSQERAAGQETQYF